Below are 10 T cell receptor beta chains sequenced from a single sample in a study of tumor-infiltrating lymphocytes in primary liver carcinoma. Germline DNA was also extracted, and blood RNA derived from unsorted whole blood. Total RNA (roughly 540 ng) served as template for TCR beta cDNA synthesis primed by a constant-region primer. TCR beta libraries came from three nested multiplex PCR rounds using slightly modified ARM-PCR. A C-beta reverse primer and TRBV1-TRBV30 forward primers served in each of the first two PCR rounds, at ten to eleven cycles apiece. TCRdb re-derived calls from the multiplex PCR reads in MiXCR, one entry per CDR3 protein. The repertoire holds 300,000 to 350,000 distinct CDR3 sequences, with about 65% as singletons. Sample: peripheral blood. The origin of the receptors is a man aged 40-49 years with primary liver carcinoma and hepatitis B virus infection.

The sample holds one count of this clonotype. A read error may be the cause here, since a much bigger clone is one base away. The rearrangement links TRBV4-3 to TRBJ2-2; 8 bases agree with TRBD2. In germline, CDR1 is LGHNA, CDR2 YSLEER. J lost 4 bases, V lost 4 bases, and 8 bases had no gene match. This CDR3 is 16 amino acids long. CDR3 residues: CASSRDLTSATGELFF. The CDR3 DNA reads as TGCGCCAGCAGCCGAGATTTGACTAGCGCCACCGGGGAGCTGTTTTTT.

A word on this clonotype: A single base separates this from a much larger clone, so it may be a read error. DNA of the CDR3: TGTGCCAGCAGCCAAGGTGGACTAGCCAGTGAGACCCAGTACTTC. Its protein product is CASSQGGLASETQYF. This rearrangement joins TRBV4-2 to TRBJ2-5, with 8 positions matching TRBD2. The CDR3 extends over 15 amino acids. The ends lost 1 base at V and 5 bases at J; junction bases unmatched: 6. Germline loops: CDR1 LGHNA, CDR2 YNFKEQ.

A note on this clonotype: This could be a read error, since a much larger clone is one nucleotide away. The chain joins TRBV6-5 to TRBJ2-2; tentatively, D is TRBD2 (7 bases). CDR1 is MNHEY, CDR2 SVGAGI, per germline. The CDR3 extends over 15 amino acids. CDR3 sequence reads: CTSLRGAPNTGELFF. CDR3 bases: TGTACCAGCCTTCGGGGGGCGCCGAACACCGGGGAGCTGTTTTTT.

For this clonotype: A much larger clone is a single base away; this may be a read error. The CDR3 is CASRELAGAHNEQFF. For the CDR3, the DNA is TGTGCCAGCAGGGAACTAGCGGGAGCCCACAATGAGCAGTTCTTC. The chain employs TRBV6-1 and TRBJ2-1; 11 nucleotides line up with TRBD2. The CDR3 spans 15 residues. Trimming removed 6 bases from V and 5 bases from J; junction bases left unmatched: 6. From germline, CDR1 is MNHNS and CDR2 SASEGT.

With regard to this clonotype: This may be a read error, as it is one base from a much larger clone. V and J are TRBV11-2 and TRBJ2-7; D perhaps matches TRBD2 (6 bases). V lost 1 base and J lost 1, with 14 bases in between. The CDR3 sequence is 16 residues long. Germline CDR1 reads SGHAT; CDR2 reads FQNNGV. The CDR3 sequence is CASSLGGEAYSYEQYF. CDR3 coding DNA: TGTGCCAGCAGCTTAGGAGGGGAGGCCTATTCCTACGAGCAGTACTTC.

This clonotype was counted many times. This sequence joins TRBV6-6 and TRBJ2-7; D gene ambiguous. The V and J ends lost 3 bases and 0 bases respectively, with 18 bases between them. From germline, CDR1 is MNHNY and CDR2 SVGAGI (reference sequence). This CDR3 spans 17 amino acids. CDR3 protein: CASSYGSSVRSSYEQYF. The DNA for the CDR3 is TGTGCCAGCAGTTATGGTTCGAGCGTGAGGAGCTCCTACGAGCAGTACTTC.

This sequence joins TRBV5-4 and TRBJ2-1; D possibly corresponds to TRBD1 (7 bases). Germline V gene data show CDR1 as SGHNT and CDR2 as YYREEE (reference sequence). The CDR3 consists of 15 residues. Trimming took off 1 base at V and 5 bases at J, with 13 bases between the two ends. The CDR3 region has the DNA TGTGCCAGCAGCTTGAGAGGCAGGGGGGACAATGAGCAGTTCTTC. It specifies CASSLRGRGDNEQFF.

This clonotype was detected ten times or more. This sequence joins TRBV6-5 and TRBJ2-5, with D possibly TRBD1 on 5 matching bases. The V gene's germline CDR1 is MNHEY and CDR2 SVGAGI. There are 14 residues in the CDR3. Trimming cost V 5 bases and J 7 bases, with 17 bases left between them. As DNA, the CDR3 is TGTGCCAGCAGTAGCGCGACGGCCCAGGGGACCCAGTACTTC. Translating it yields CASSSATAQGTQYF.

V is TRBV6-2 or TRBV6-3 and J is TRBJ1-6, with a tentative D call TRBD1 (5 bases). CDR3 length equals 15 residues. V gave up 5 bases and J gave up 5 bases, with 13 bases separating them. Germline V gene data show CDR1 as MNHEY and CDR2 as SVGEGT. CDR3 in DNA: TGTGCCAGCAGTCTGACATGGGGCGATAATTCACCCCTCCACTTT. Translation gives CASSLTWGDNSPLHF.

The sample holds a few counts of this clonotype. V usage is TRBV4-2 and J usage is TRBJ1-5, with D possibly being TRBD1 (6 bases). CDR1 LGHNA and CDR2 YNFKEQ come from the germline V gene. Between the trimmed V and J ends, which lost 0 bases and 1 base, there was a span of 7 bases. The CDR3 spans 15 residues. CDR3 sequence (DNA): TGTGCCAGCAGCCAAGACGGACAGAGCAATCAGCCCCAGCATTTT. This sequence encodes CASSQDGQSNQPQHF.